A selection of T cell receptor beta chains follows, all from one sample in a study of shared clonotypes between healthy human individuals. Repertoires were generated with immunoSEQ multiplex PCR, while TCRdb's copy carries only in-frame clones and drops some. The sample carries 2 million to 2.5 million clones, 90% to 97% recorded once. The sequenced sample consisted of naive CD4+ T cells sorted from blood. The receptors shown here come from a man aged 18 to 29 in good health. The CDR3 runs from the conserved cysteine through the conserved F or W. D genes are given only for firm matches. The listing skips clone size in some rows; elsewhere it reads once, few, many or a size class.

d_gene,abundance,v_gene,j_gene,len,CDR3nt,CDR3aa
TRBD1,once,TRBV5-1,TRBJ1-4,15,TGCGCCAGCAGCTCCGACAGGGGCAAAAATGAAAAACTGTTTTTT,CASSSDRGKNEKLFF
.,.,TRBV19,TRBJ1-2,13,TGTGCCAGTAGTATAGTCGGAGGTTATGGCTACACCTTC,CASSIVGGYGYTF
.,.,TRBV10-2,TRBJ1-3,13,TGCGCCAGCAGTGGGTCTTCTGGAAACACCATATATTTT,CASSGSSGNTIYF
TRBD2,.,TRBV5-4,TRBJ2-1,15,TGTGCCAGCAGCCCCGGGACTAGCGGGGGTAATGAGCAGTTCTTC,CASSPGTSGGNEQFF
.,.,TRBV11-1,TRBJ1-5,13,TGTGCCAGCAGCTTAGGGGCGGATCAGCCCCAGCATTTT,CASSLGADQPQHF
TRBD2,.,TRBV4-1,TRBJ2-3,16,TGCGCCAGCAGCCAACCAGCGGGAGGTCAAACAGATACGCAGTATTTT,CASSQPAGGQTDTQYF
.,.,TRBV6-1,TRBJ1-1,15,TGTGCCAGCAGTGCGTTCCGGGTGGAGAACACTGAAGCTTTCTTT,CASSAFRVENTEAFF
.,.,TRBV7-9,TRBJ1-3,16,TGTGCCAGCAGCCCCCCGGGGCGGCACTCTGGAAACACCATATATTTT,CASSPPGRHSGNTIYF
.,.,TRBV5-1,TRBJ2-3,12,TGCGCCAGCAGTGCTACGACAGATACGCAGTATTTT,CASSATTDTQYF
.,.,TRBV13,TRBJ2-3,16,TGTGCCAGCAGCTTAGGCCTCGGCAGGAGAGGGGATACGCAGTATTTT,CASSLGLGRRGDTQYF
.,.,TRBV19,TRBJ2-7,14,TGTGCCAGTAGTATAGGCCAGGGATCCTACGAGCAGTACTTC,CASSIGQGSYEQYF
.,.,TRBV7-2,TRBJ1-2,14,TGTGCCAGCAGCTTAGGGATTACAGGTCGCGGCTACACCTTC,CASSLGITGRGYTF
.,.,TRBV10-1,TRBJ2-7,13,TGCGCCAGCAGTGAGTCGGGGATAGGAGAGCAGTACTTC,CASSESGIGEQYF
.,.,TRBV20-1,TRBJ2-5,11,TGCAGTGCTAGACAGGAAGAGACCCAGTACTTC,CSARQEETQYF
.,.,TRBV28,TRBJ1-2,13,TGTGCCAGCAGCTTCAGGGGTCCCTATGGCTACACCTTC,CASSFRGPYGYTF
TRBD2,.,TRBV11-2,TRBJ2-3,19,TGTGCCAGCAGCTTAAGACCTTTACTAGCGGGGGGGGACACAGATACGCAGTATTTT,CASSLRPLLAGGDTDTQYF
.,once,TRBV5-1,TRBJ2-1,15,TGCGCCAGCAGCCCGACGGGTTGGCAGCATAATGAGCAGTTCTTC,CASSPTGWQHNEQFF
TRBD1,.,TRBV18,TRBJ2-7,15,TGTGCCAGCTCAGCAACCAGGGGGCGCACCCACGAGCAGTACTTC,CASSATRGRTHEQYF
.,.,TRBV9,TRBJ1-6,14,TGTGCCAGCAGCATAGACAGCCATAATTCACCCCTCCACTTT,CASSIDSHNSPLHF
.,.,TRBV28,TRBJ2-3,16,TGTGCCAGCAGTTTAGGGGTCGGGGTGGGCACAGATACGCAGTATTTT,CASSLGVGVGTDTQYF
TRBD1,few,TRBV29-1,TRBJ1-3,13,TGCAGCGTGGGGACAGGGGCTGGAAACACCATATATTTT,CSVGTGAGNTIYF
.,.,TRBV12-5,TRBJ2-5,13,TGTGCTAGCCGAGGGAGCGGTCAAGAGACCCAGTACTTC,CASRGSGQETQYF
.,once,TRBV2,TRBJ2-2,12,TGTGCCATACAGGGAAACACCGGGGAGCTGTTTTTT,CAIQGNTGELFF
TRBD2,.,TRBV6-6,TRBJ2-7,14,TGTGCCAGCAGTTCCGGCGGGAGAATAGAAGAGCAGTACTTC,CASSSGGRIEEQYF
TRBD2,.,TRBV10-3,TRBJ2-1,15,TGTGCCATCAGACCCCTAGCGGGGGGGCCCCATGAGCAGTTCTTC,CAIRPLAGGPHEQFF
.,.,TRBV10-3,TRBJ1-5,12,TGTGCCTCAGCAGGGGACGCTCAGCCCCAGCATTTT,CASAGDAQPQHF